The rows below give T cell receptor beta chains drawn from one sample of a study of a mutant IDH1 vaccine in newly diagnosed glioma. The table came from immunoSEQ multiplex PCR; TCRdb's copy has only in-frame clones and leaves some out. The sample holds about 22,000 clones, roughly nine tenths seen once. Their target antigens are unknown. The source was PBMCs, collected from a glioma patient whose treatment included an IDH1 peptide vaccine. Receptors originate from a middle-aged woman with glioma. The CDR3 runs from the conserved cysteine through the conserved F or W. A D gene is named only where the DNA matches it firmly. Clone size appears in some rows only: once, few, many, or a class for an expanded clone.

CDR3 DNA: TGTGCCAGCAGCGTAGCGAAATGGGGGACTGAAGCTTTCTTT
CDR3 protein: CASSVAKWGTEAFF
D gene: NA
J gene: TRBJ1-1
V gene: TRBV9
clone size: NA

CDR3 DNA: TGTGCCAGTAGTATAGTTACGGACACCGGGGAGCTGTTTTTT
CDR3 protein: CASSIVTDTGELFF
D gene: NA
J gene: TRBJ2-2
V gene: TRBV19
clone size: NA

CDR3 DNA: TGCGCCAGCAGCCTAGCGAGGGGAACTGGAAACACCATATATTTT
CDR3 protein: CASSLARGTGNTIYF
D gene: NA
J gene: TRBJ1-3
V gene: TRBV4-3
clone size: NA

CDR3 DNA: TGTGCCAGCAAAACGGACAAGAAAGCTTTCTTT
CDR3 protein: CASKTDKKAFF
D gene: NA
J gene: TRBJ1-1
V gene: TRBV6-5
clone size: NA

CDR3 DNA: TGTGCCACCAGAAGGGTAGACCTCCAGGGAGCTTTCTTT
CDR3 protein: CATRRVDLQGAFF
D gene: NA
J gene: TRBJ1-1
V gene: TRBV10-3
clone size: NA

CDR3 DNA: TGTGCCAGCAGTTACTCGAGGGAGAGAGGAACTGAAGCTTTCTTT
CDR3 protein: CASSYSRERGTEAFF
D gene: NA
J gene: TRBJ1-1
V gene: TRBV6-5
clone size: NA

CDR3 DNA: TGCGCCAGCAGTGAGTCGAGCTACTATGGCTACACCTTC
CDR3 protein: CASSESSYYGYTF
D gene: NA
J gene: TRBJ1-2
V gene: TRBV10-1
clone size: NA

CDR3 DNA: TGTGCCAGCAGCCTAACCTTAGACGACAGCATGTATGAAAAACTGTTTTTT
CDR3 protein: CASSLTLDDSMYEKLFF
D gene: NA
J gene: TRBJ1-4
V gene: TRBV7-8
clone size: NA

CDR3 DNA: TGTGCCAGCAGCGCAACCGGAGGCTATGGCTACACCTTC
CDR3 protein: CASSATGGYGYTF
D gene: NA
J gene: TRBJ1-2
V gene: TRBV9
clone size: once

CDR3 DNA: TGTGCCAGCAGCCAAGAGCCGCTAGCGGGGGGCAACCCCGGGGAGCTGTTTTTT
CDR3 protein: CASSQEPLAGGNPGELFF
D gene: TRBD2
J gene: TRBJ2-2
V gene: TRBV4-2
clone size: NA

CDR3 DNA: TGCGCCAGCAGCTTGTACAGGGGGCTCACTGAAGCTTTCTTT
CDR3 protein: CASSLYRGLTEAFF
D gene: TRBD1
J gene: TRBJ1-1
V gene: TRBV5-1
clone size: NA

CDR3 DNA: TGTGCCAGCAGCTTGGATCCCCTAGCGGGCTACAATGAGCAGTTCTTC
CDR3 protein: CASSLDPLAGYNEQFF
D gene: TRBD2
J gene: TRBJ2-1
V gene: TRBV5-4
clone size: NA

CDR3 DNA: TGTGCCAGCAGCTTAGTGCCGAACACTGAAGCTTTCTTT
CDR3 protein: CASSLVPNTEAFF
D gene: NA
J gene: TRBJ1-1
V gene: TRBV7-2
clone size: NA

CDR3 DNA: TGTGCCAGCACCTCTGGGACTACGCAGTATTTT
CDR3 protein: CASTSGTTQYF
D gene: NA
J gene: TRBJ2-3
V gene: TRBV6-1
clone size: NA

CDR3 DNA: TGTGCCAGCAGCCCACGACTAGCGGGGGGGCCGAATGAGCAGTTCTTC
CDR3 protein: CASSPRLAGGPNEQFF
D gene: TRBD2
J gene: TRBJ2-1
V gene: TRBV14
clone size: NA

CDR3 DNA: TGCAGCGTTTCCGGGAGGGGGGATAGGGACGAGCAGTACTTC
CDR3 protein: CSVSGRGDRDEQYF
D gene: TRBD2
J gene: TRBJ2-7
V gene: TRBV29-1
clone size: NA

CDR3 DNA: TGTGCCAGCAGTGCTGGGGGCTATCAGCCCCAGCATTTT
CDR3 protein: CASSAGGYQPQHF
D gene: NA
J gene: TRBJ1-5
V gene: TRBV6-1
clone size: NA

CDR3 DNA: TGTGCCAGCAGCAAAAAGGTTGGGACTAGCACGTTTGAGCAGTACTTC
CDR3 protein: CASSKKVGTSTFEQYF
D gene: NA
J gene: TRBJ2-7
V gene: TRBV21-1
clone size: NA

CDR3 DNA: TGCGCCAGCAGCTACAGGGGGCCCAAAACTAAGAACACTGAAGCTTTCTTT
CDR3 protein: CASSYRGPKTKNTEAFF
D gene: TRBD1
J gene: TRBJ1-1
V gene: TRBV5-1
clone size: NA

CDR3 DNA: TGTGCCAGCAGCTCACAACCCATGACAGTCAACACTGAAGCTTTCTTT
CDR3 protein: CASSSQPMTVNTEAFF
D gene: NA
J gene: TRBJ1-1
V gene: TRBV7-9
clone size: NA

CDR3 DNA: TGCGCCAGCAGCCAGGACCCACAGGCGGCCTATGGCTACACCTTC
CDR3 protein: CASSQDPQAAYGYTF
D gene: NA
J gene: TRBJ1-2
V gene: TRBV4-3
clone size: NA

CDR3 DNA: TGTGCCAGCAGCTTTCCAGGGAGGGACATGAACACTGAAGCTTTCTTT
CDR3 protein: CASSFPGRDMNTEAFF
D gene: NA
J gene: TRBJ1-1
V gene: TRBV5-4
clone size: NA

CDR3 DNA: TGTGCCAGCAGTCCGCCCTCGGGGGGACACGAGCAGTACTTC
CDR3 protein: CASSPPSGGHEQYF
D gene: TRBD2
J gene: TRBJ2-7
V gene: TRBV6-5
clone size: NA

CDR3 DNA: TGTGCCAGCAGTTTAAGGTACCAAGAGACCCAGTACTTC
CDR3 protein: CASSLRYQETQYF
D gene: NA
J gene: TRBJ2-5
V gene: TRBV27
clone size: NA

CDR3 DNA: TGTGCCAGAAGCCGGGGCAACGAGCAGTACTTC
CDR3 protein: CARSRGNEQYF
D gene: NA
J gene: TRBJ2-7
V gene: TRBV5-3
clone size: NA

CDR3 DNA: TGCGCCAGCAGCCAAGAGGGAGCGGGAGGTAACAATGAGCAGTTCTTC
CDR3 protein: CASSQEGAGGNNEQFF
D gene: TRBD2
J gene: TRBJ2-1
V gene: TRBV4-1
clone size: NA

CDR3 DNA: TGTGCCAGCAGCCGGACAGCTTTCCCCCAAAGACTGTTTTTT
CDR3 protein: CASSRTAFPQRLFF
D gene: NA
J gene: TRBJ1-4
V gene: TRBV7-9
clone size: NA

CDR3 DNA: TGTGCCAGCAGTTACCCCCCCGGAAGGGACTATGGCTACACCTTC
CDR3 protein: CASSYPPGRDYGYTF
D gene: NA
J gene: TRBJ1-2
V gene: TRBV6-6
clone size: NA

CDR3 DNA: TGTGCCAGCAGCCCCACGGACAGCTATGGCTACACCTTC
CDR3 protein: CASSPTDSYGYTF
D gene: NA
J gene: TRBJ1-2
V gene: TRBV4-2
clone size: NA

CDR3 DNA: TGTGCCAGCAGTGAAAGGGGGTTTGGTCAGCCCCAGCATTTT
CDR3 protein: CASSERGFGQPQHF
D gene: NA
J gene: TRBJ1-5
V gene: TRBV6-1
clone size: NA

CDR3 DNA: TGTGCCAGCAGTTACATAACCCCCCCCGGGGAGCTGTTTTTT
CDR3 protein: CASSYITPPGELFF
D gene: NA
J gene: TRBJ2-2
V gene: TRBV6-5
clone size: NA

CDR3 DNA: TGCAGCGTTGAAGTCCAGAGGAACACTGAAGCTTTCTTT
CDR3 protein: CSVEVQRNTEAFF
D gene: NA
J gene: TRBJ1-1
V gene: TRBV29-1
clone size: NA

CDR3 DNA: TGTGCCAGCGCGATGGGGGTACTTGATTCACCCCTCCACTTT
CDR3 protein: CASAMGVLDSPLHF
D gene: NA
J gene: TRBJ1-6
V gene: TRBV7-9
clone size: NA

CDR3 DNA: TGTGCCAGCAGCTTGGGGGGTGACTACACCTTC
CDR3 protein: CASSLGGDYTF
D gene: NA
J gene: TRBJ1-2
V gene: TRBV5-6
clone size: NA

CDR3 DNA: TGTGCCAGCACCCAGGGGGGGGTAGGGCAGCCCCAGCATTTT
CDR3 protein: CASTQGGVGQPQHF
D gene: TRBD1
J gene: TRBJ1-5
V gene: TRBV6-5
clone size: NA

CDR3 DNA: TGTGCCAGTAGTCTTGACGGGGAGGCCGGGGAGCTGTTTTTT
CDR3 protein: CASSLDGEAGELFF
D gene: NA
J gene: TRBJ2-2
V gene: TRBV19
clone size: NA

CDR3 DNA: TGTGCCATCGGACCCCAAGTTGGAGGGCGGGACACTGAAGCTTTCTTT
CDR3 protein: CAIGPQVGGRDTEAFF
D gene: NA
J gene: TRBJ1-1
V gene: TRBV10-3
clone size: NA

CDR3 DNA: TGTGCCAGCAGAGGGCCCTACGAGCAGTACTTC
CDR3 protein: CASRGPYEQYF
D gene: NA
J gene: TRBJ2-7
V gene: TRBV2
clone size: NA

CDR3 DNA: TGCGCCAGCAGCTCGGACAGGGGGCAGCCCCAGCATTTT
CDR3 protein: CASSSDRGQPQHF
D gene: TRBD1
J gene: TRBJ1-5
V gene: TRBV5-1
clone size: NA

CDR3 DNA: TGTGCCAGCAGTTACGGGCAGAACACTGAAGCTTTCTTT
CDR3 protein: CASSYGQNTEAFF
D gene: NA
J gene: TRBJ1-1
V gene: TRBV6-5
clone size: NA

CDR3 DNA: TGCGCCAGCAGCCATACTACAGGGTGGTACAAGCAGTACTTC
CDR3 protein: CASSHTTGWYKQYF
D gene: NA
J gene: TRBJ2-7
V gene: TRBV4-1
clone size: NA

CDR3 DNA: TGTGCCAGCAGTGATGAAGGGCCGGCGGAGTACTTC
CDR3 protein: CASSDEGPAEYF
D gene: NA
J gene: TRBJ2-7
V gene: TRBV2
clone size: NA

CDR3 DNA: TGTGCCACTTCCGAGGTCTTCGCTGAAGCTTTCTTT
CDR3 protein: CATSEVFAEAFF
D gene: NA
J gene: TRBJ1-1
V gene: TRBV10-3
clone size: NA

CDR3 DNA: TGTGCCAGCAGTCCGGAAGGGATGGAGCAGTACTTC
CDR3 protein: CASSPEGMEQYF
D gene: NA
J gene: TRBJ2-7
V gene: TRBV6-5
clone size: NA

CDR3 DNA: TGTGCCAGCAGCCAAGATTACGGCAGCAACTATGGCTACACCTTC
CDR3 protein: CASSQDYGSNYGYTF
D gene: NA
J gene: TRBJ1-2
V gene: TRBV14
clone size: NA

CDR3 DNA: TGTGCCAGCAGCCCGGGACAGGGGGCTTCCTACGAGCAGTACTTC
CDR3 protein: CASSPGQGASYEQYF
D gene: TRBD1
J gene: TRBJ2-7
V gene: TRBV5-4
clone size: once

CDR3 DNA: TGTGCCAGCAGCGCGGAGGGGACAAATAATTCACCCCTCCACTTT
CDR3 protein: CASSAEGTNNSPLHF
D gene: NA
J gene: TRBJ1-6
V gene: TRBV13
clone size: NA

CDR3 DNA: TGTGCCAGCACCCTCCTCTGGACGTCGCAAGAGACCCAGTACTTC
CDR3 protein: CASTLLWTSQETQYF
D gene: NA
J gene: TRBJ2-5
V gene: TRBV6-1
clone size: NA

CDR3 DNA: TGTGCCAGCAGTCCTGGACATAGTTATAGCAATCAGCCCCAGCATTTT
CDR3 protein: CASSPGHSYSNQPQHF
D gene: NA
J gene: TRBJ1-5
V gene: TRBV2
clone size: NA

CDR3 DNA: TGTGCCAGCAGTGAAGGGTGGCAGGTCAATCAGCCCCAGCATTTT
CDR3 protein: CASSEGWQVNQPQHF
D gene: NA
J gene: TRBJ1-5
V gene: TRBV2
clone size: NA

CDR3 DNA: TGCGCCAGCAGCTTGACAGGGGGTAGCTATGGCTACACCTTC
CDR3 protein: CASSLTGGSYGYTF
D gene: TRBD1
J gene: TRBJ1-2
V gene: TRBV5-1
clone size: NA

CDR3 DNA: TGTGCCAGTAGTATACGTCCGGGGGCAGAAGAGACCCAGTACTTC
CDR3 protein: CASSIRPGAEETQYF
D gene: NA
J gene: TRBJ2-5
V gene: TRBV19
clone size: NA

CDR3 DNA: TGTGCCAGTAGTATGGTAGGAAGTGGCTACACCTTC
CDR3 protein: CASSMVGSGYTF
D gene: NA
J gene: TRBJ1-2
V gene: TRBV19
clone size: NA

CDR3 DNA: TGTGCCAGCAGTAACAGGGACCTCGGCTCCTACGAGCAGTACTTC
CDR3 protein: CASSNRDLGSYEQYF
D gene: NA
J gene: TRBJ2-7
V gene: TRBV25-1
clone size: NA